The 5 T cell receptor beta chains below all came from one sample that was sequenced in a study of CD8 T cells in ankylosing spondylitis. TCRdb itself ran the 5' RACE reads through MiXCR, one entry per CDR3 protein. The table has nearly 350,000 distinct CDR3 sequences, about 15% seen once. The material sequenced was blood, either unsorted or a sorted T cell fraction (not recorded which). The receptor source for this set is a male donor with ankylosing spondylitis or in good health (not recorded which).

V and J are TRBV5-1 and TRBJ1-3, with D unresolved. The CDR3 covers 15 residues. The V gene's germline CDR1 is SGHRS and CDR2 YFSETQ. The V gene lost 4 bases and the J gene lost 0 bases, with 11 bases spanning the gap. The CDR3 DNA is TGCGCCAGCAGCGCCGACTTGAGCTCTGGAAACACCATATATTTT. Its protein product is CASSADLSSGNTIYF.

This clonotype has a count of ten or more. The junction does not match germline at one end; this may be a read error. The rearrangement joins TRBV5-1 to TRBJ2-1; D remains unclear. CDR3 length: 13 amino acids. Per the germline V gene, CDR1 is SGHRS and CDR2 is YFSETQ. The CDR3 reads CASSLGPDNEQFF. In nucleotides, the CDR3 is TGTGCCAGCAGTTTAGGACCGGACAATGAGCAGTTCTTC.

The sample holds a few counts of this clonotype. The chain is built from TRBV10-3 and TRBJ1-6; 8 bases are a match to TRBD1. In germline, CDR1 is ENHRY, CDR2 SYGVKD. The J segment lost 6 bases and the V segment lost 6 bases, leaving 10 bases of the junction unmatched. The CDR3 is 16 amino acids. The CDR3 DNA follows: TGTGCCATCAGCCAAGGACAGGGAGGAAGTAATTCACCCCTCCACTTT. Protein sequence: CAISQGQGGSNSPLHF.

CDR3 sequence: CASRPGTGSTGELFF. CDR3 sequence (DNA): TGTGCCAGCAGGCCGGGGACAGGGTCAACCGGGGAGCTGTTTTTT. The chain has TRBV12-3 or TRBV12-4 and TRBJ2-2, with 9 bases that match TRBD1. The CDR3 loop spans 15 amino acids. Germline trimming cut 6 bases from V and 5 bases from J; bases unmatched to any gene: 7.

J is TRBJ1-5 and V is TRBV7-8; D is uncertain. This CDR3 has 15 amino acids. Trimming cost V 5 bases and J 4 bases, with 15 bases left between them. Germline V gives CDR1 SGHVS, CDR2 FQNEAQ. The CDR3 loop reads CASSPRYLGNQPQHF. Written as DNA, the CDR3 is TGTGCCAGCAGCCCCCGTTACCTGGGGAATCAGCCCCAGCATTTT.